These 29 T cell receptor beta chains share one sample of origin, sequenced in a study of blood T cell repertoires in COVID-19. Clones were read by immunoSEQ multiplex PCR, and TCRdb kept only the in-frame ones, dropping some. The sample includes 170,000 or so clones, 86% of them seen just once. Sequenced: peripheral blood. These receptors all stem from a man aged 50 or older with active or convalescent COVID-19.

The rearrangement joins TRBV4-3 to TRBJ1-4; 8 nucleotides agree with TRBD1. The junction had 5 bases not matched to a gene; V was cut back by 1 base and J by 7 bases. Germline-derived CDR1 and CDR2 are LGHNA and YSLEER. The CDR3 is 15 residues long. The CDR3 nucleotides are TGCGCCAGCAGCCAAGGACGACAGGGGTCTGAAAAACTGTTTTTT. It translates to CASSQGRQGSEKLFF.

A word on this clone: Other nucleotide sequences in the sample specify the same CDR3. This chain joins TRBV5-6 and TRBJ1-1; unclear D gene. The length of the CDR3 is 14 residues. V was trimmed by 2 bases and J by 1 base, leaving 9 bases between them. Germline values: CDR1 SGHDT, CDR2 YYEEEE. CDR3 in amino acids: CASSFPGENTEAFF. CDR3 nucleotide sequence: TGTGCCAGCAGCTTTCCCGGGGAGAACACTGAAGCTTTCTTT.

The chain joins TRBV19 to TRBJ2-7; D is unresolved. This CDR3 region has 15 residues. From germline, CDR1 is LNHDA and CDR2 SQIVND (reference sequence). Between the trimmed V and J ends, which lost 1 base and 0 bases, there was a span of 10 bases. The CDR3, as DNA: TGTGCCAGTAGTATAGTAGCCGGAAACTCCTACGAGCAGTACTTC. Amino acid sequence: CASSIVAGNSYEQYF.

The rearrangement uses TRBV5-4 and TRBJ1-4; TRBD1 is a possible D gene (5 bases). The CDR3 is 14 amino acids. The V and J ends lost 0 bases and 7 bases respectively, with 10 bases between them. CDR1 SGHNT and CDR2 YYREEE come from the germline V gene (reference sequence). In DNA form, the CDR3 reads TGTGCCAGCAGCTTGGGCGGGGGGAGTGAAAAACTGTTTTTT. Translated, it gives CASSLGGGSEKLFF.

The chain employs TRBV25-1 and TRBJ1-4; 9 nucleotides line up with TRBD1. CDR3 length: 17 amino acids. J lost 1 base, V lost 5 bases, and 8 bases had no gene match. CDR1 MGHDK and CDR2 SYGVNS come from the germline V gene. CDR3 in DNA: TGTGCCAGCAGTTCGTACAGGGGGCGGGAAACTAATGAAAAACTGTTTTTT. Amino acid sequence: CASSSYRGRETNEKLFF.

A few counts support this clone. The J gene is TRBJ1-5, the V gene TRBV19, with D maybe TRBD1 (5 bases). The CDR3 has 12 residues. Germline CDR1 reads LNHDA; CDR2 reads SQIVND (reference sequence). Trimming left V 6 bases short and J 2 bases short, with 5 bases between. CDR3 amino acids: CASRQGNQPQHF. The CDR3 DNA reads as TGTGCCAGTAGACAGGGCAATCAGCCCCAGCATTTT.

The V gene is TRBV7-9, the J gene TRBJ2-1; the match to TRBD1 covers 9 bases. Germline CDR1 reads SEHNR; CDR2 reads FQNEAQ (reference sequence). The CDR3 contains 16 residues. The junction had 8 bases not matched to a gene; V was cut back by 5 bases and J by 3 bases. CDR3 residues: CASSGLTGGFYNEQFF. In DNA, the CDR3 is TGTGCCAGCAGCGGGTTGACAGGGGGTTTCTACAATGAGCAGTTCTTC.

This clone was observed once. The V gene is TRBV19, the J gene TRBJ2-3; possible D gene TRBD1, 6 bases. CDR1 and CDR2 (germline): LNHDA, SQIVND (reference sequence). V was trimmed by 7 bases and J by 6 bases, leaving 17 bases between them. The CDR3 has 14 amino acids. As DNA, the CDR3 is TGTGCCAGTACCACCGGAACAGGGTCCGATACGCAGTATTTT. Translation gives CASTTGTGSDTQYF.

The chain uses TRBV4-1 and TRBJ1-6; a possible D gene is TRBD1 (6 bases). V shed 4 bases and J shed 0 bases, with 10 bases lying between them. Germline CDR1 MGHRA, CDR2 YSYEKL. The CDR3 has 16 residues. In DNA, the CDR3 is TGCGCCAGCAGCCGCGGACAGAGCTCCTATAATTCACCCCTCCACTTT. Its translation: CASSRGQSSYNSPLHF.

The chain recombines TRBV7-6 with TRBJ2-5, with 11 positions matching TRBD2. The germline gives CDR1 SGHVS, CDR2 FNYEAQ. V lost 0 bases, J lost 1 base, and 7 bases stayed unmatched. This CDR3 spans 18 amino acids. In DNA, the CDR3 is TGTGCCAGCAGCTTAGCGACCGGGACTAGCGGAATCCAAGAGACCCAGTACTTC. This codes for CASSLATGTSGIQETQYF. Together with reference TRBV7-6 and TRBJ2-5, the CDR3 gives the full variable domain: GAGVSQSPRYKVTKRGQDVALRCDPISGHVSLYWYRQALGQGPEFLTYFNYEAQQDKSGLPNDRFSAERPEGSISTLTIQRTEQRDSAMYRCASSLATGTSGIQETQYFGPGTRLLVL.

This sequence joins TRBV15 and TRBJ1-5; unclear D gene. Germline-derived CDR1 and CDR2 are LNHNV and YYDKDF (reference sequence). This CDR3 contains 15 residues. The V end was cut by 0 bases, the J end by 7 bases, with 13 bases between. This CDR3 is CATSRDLGFGQPQHF. The CDR3, as DNA: TGTGCCACCAGCAGAGACTTAGGCTTCGGGCAGCCCCAGCATTTT.

CDR3 region: CASSAWTGAGARNTEAFF. In DNA, the CDR3 is TGTGCCAGCAGTGCTTGGACAGGGGCTGGGGCGCGGAACACTGAAGCTTTCTTT. This chain joins TRBV25-1 and TRBJ1-1, with 9 bases aligning to TRBD1. Per germline, CDR1 MGHDK and CDR2 SYGVNS. V was pared by 4 bases and J by 1 base, with 13 bases of the junction left unmatched. This CDR3 is 18 amino acids long.

The chain uses TRBV19 and TRBJ2-3; 7 bases match TRBD1. J gave up 2 bases and V 7 bases, and 6 bases lay outside the gene matches. CDR3 length equals 14 residues. CDR1 and CDR2 (germline): LNHDA, SQIVND (reference sequence). CDR3 DNA sequence: TGTGCCAGTATGGAGACAGGGAACACAGATACGCAGTATTTT. Its translation is CASMETGNTDTQYF. Filled out from reference TRBV19 and TRBJ2-3, the complete variable domain reads DGGITQSPKYLFRKEGQNVTLSCEQNLNHDAMYWYRQDPGQGLRLIYYSQIVNDFQKGDIAEGYSVSREKKESFPLTVTSAQKNPTAFYLCASMETGNTDTQYFGPGTRLTVL.

The rearrangement joins TRBV5-1 to TRBJ2-3; the match to TRBD2 covers 7 bases. The J segment lost 2 bases and the V segment lost 0 bases, leaving 6 bases of the junction unmatched. Germline-derived CDR1 and CDR2 are SGHRS and YFSETQ. This CDR3 is 16 amino acids long. DNA of the CDR3: TGCGCCAGCAGCTTGGCCGGGCGGGGGATCACAGATACGCAGTATTTT. Protein product: CASSLAGRGITDTQYF.

The chain employs TRBV29-1 and TRBJ1-1; weak D call: TRBD1 (5 bases). The CDR3 covers 13 residues. Looked up from germline, CDR1 is SQVTM and CDR2 is ANQGSEA. V was clipped by 1 base and J by 10 bases, with 16 bases between them. DNA for the CDR3: TGCAGCGTTGAAGGGGAAGGGGCTCTGCGAGCTTTCTTT. Protein product: CSVEGEGALRAFF.

The CDR3 reads CASSLSRPSYEQYF. CDR3 nucleotides: TGTGCCAGCAGCCTAAGCAGGCCTTCCTACGAGCAGTACTTC. This chain uses TRBV7-9 with TRBJ2-7; the D is unclear. CDR1 is SEHNR and CDR2 is FQNEAQ in the germline V gene (reference sequence). The CDR3 is made up of 14 amino acids. V was trimmed by 5 bases and J by 1 base, leaving 12 bases between them.

The rearrangement links TRBV28 to TRBJ2-1, with TRBD1 matching over 9 bases. After removal of 6 bases from V and 6 bases from J, the junction contained 9 bases not matched to a gene. The CDR3 extends over 15 amino acids. From germline, CDR1 is MDHEN and CDR2 SYDVKM. In nucleotides, the CDR3 is TGTGCCAGCAGCACACAGGGGGCGCGATTCAATGAGCAGTTCTTC. Amino acids: CASSTQGARFNEQFF.

The chain employs TRBV6-5 and TRBJ2-7; D perhaps matches TRBD2 (5 bases). In germline, CDR1 is MNHEY, CDR2 SVGAGI. The CDR3 contains 14 residues. Deletions cut 8 bases from V and 2 bases from J, with 16 bases between. CDR3 loop: CASVGDLGTYEQYF. In DNA form, the CDR3 reads TGTGCCAGCGTGGGAGATTTGGGGACCTACGAGCAGTACTTC.

V gene TRBV7-3 combines with J gene TRBJ1-2, with D hard to call. The V gene's germline CDR1 is SGHTA and CDR2 FQGTGA. V lost 5 bases to trimming and J lost 13 bases, with 8 bases between them. The CDR3 sequence is 9 residues long. CDR3: CASSQECTF. CDR3 coding DNA: TGTGCCAGCAGCCAAGAGTGCACCTTC.

J is TRBJ2-5 and V is TRBV19, with 8 bases aligning to TRBD2. V gave up 5 bases and J gave up 0 bases; unmatched junction bases: 8. CDR1 is LNHDA, CDR2 SQIVND, per germline (reference sequence). The CDR3 consists of 16 residues. DNA for the CDR3: TGTGCCAGTAGTTCCACACTAGCGGCGTACCAAGAGACCCAGTACTTC. Translating gives CASSSTLAAYQETQYF.

The chain is built from TRBV5-6 and TRBJ1-6; D is possibly TRBD1 (6 bases). Deletions cut 3 bases from V and 6 bases from J, with 7 bases between. Germline values: CDR1 SGHDT, CDR2 YYEEEE. The CDR3 is 13 residues long. CDR3 bases: TGTGCCAGCAGCTCGGACAGTAATTCACCCCTCCACTTT. Translation: CASSSDSNSPLHF.

This rearrangement joins TRBV18 to TRBJ1-1; D may be TRBD1 (6 bases). V lost 6 bases to trimming and J lost 1 base, with 12 bases between them. The CDR3 extends over 14 amino acids. The germline gives CDR1 KGHSH, CDR2 LQKENI. The chain's CDR3 is CASSLGQPNTEAFF. The CDR3, as DNA: TGTGCCAGCTCCCTAGGACAGCCGAACACTGAAGCTTTCTTT.

The rearrangement joins TRBV28 to TRBJ1-2; 8 nucleotides line up with TRBD1. V shed 5 bases and J 6 bases; nucleotides not matched to a gene: 11. The CDR3 covers 15 residues. The V gene's germline CDR1 is MDHEN and CDR2 SYDVKM. The CDR3 DNA reads as TGTGCCAGCAGTCCACCCGGACAGGGCTGGAATGGCTACACCTTC. Its translation is CASSPPGQGWNGYTF.

This chain joins TRBV6-5 and TRBJ1-3; D gene unclear. V was cut by 6 bases and J by 3 bases, with 9 bases left in between. CDR1 and CDR2 from the germline V gene are MNHEY and SVGAGI. The CDR3 runs 13 residues. The CDR3 sequence: CASSSRVGNTIYF. DNA of the CDR3: TGTGCCAGCAGCTCCCGGGTTGGAAACACCATATATTTT.

This clone was picked up one time. The gene calls are TRBV5-1 and TRBJ1-3, with 10 bases lining up with TRBD1. The germline gives CDR1 SGHRS, CDR2 YFSETQ. The trim removed 4 bases at V and 4 bases at J, leaving 5 bases unmatched. This CDR3 contains 15 residues. The CDR3 DNA reads TGCGCCAGCAGCGCCGGGACAGGGGTCGGAAACACCATATATTTT. Encoded protein: CASSAGTGVGNTIYF.

The chain carries TRBV25-1 and TRBJ2-5; TRBD1 agrees at 7 bases. Germline lookup yields CDR1 MGHDK and CDR2 SYGVNS. The CDR3 consists of 14 residues. The J segment lost 2 bases and the V segment lost 4 bases, leaving 4 bases of the junction unmatched. CDR3 amino acids: CASSGYRGQETQYF. CDR3 bases: TGTGCCAGCAGTGGGTACAGGGGACAAGAGACCCAGTACTTC.

This clone has only one observation. The chain carries TRBV30 and TRBJ2-1; tentatively, D is TRBD2 (6 bases). The CDR3 length is 14 residues. The germline V gene has CDR1 GTSNPN and CDR2 SVGIG (reference sequence). Trimming removed 3 bases from V and 5 bases from J, with 14 bases in between. CDR3 loop: CAWSLGGPDNEQFF. The CDR3 nucleotides read TGTGCCTGGAGCCTCGGAGGGCCTGACAATGAGCAGTTCTTC.

This clone was counted once. The CDR3 nucleotides read TGTGCCAGTAGTTTAAGAGGTGGGGATACGCAGTATTTT. It translates to CASSLRGGDTQYF. V usage is TRBV19 and J usage is TRBJ2-3; unclear D gene. The length of the CDR3 is 13 residues. The ends were cut back, 5 bases at V and 6 bases at J, with 12 bases in the middle. The germline V gene encodes CDR1 LNHDA and CDR2 SQIVND (reference sequence).

The V and J genes are TRBV30 and TRBJ1-1; a possible D gene is TRBD1 (6 bases). Germline loops: CDR1 GTSNPN, CDR2 SVGIG (reference sequence). The V end lost 3 bases, the J end lost 2 bases, and 10 bases lay between the germline ends. The CDR3 is 13 residues long. CDR3 amino acids: CAWRSQGNTEAFF. The CDR3, as DNA: TGTGCCTGGAGATCACAGGGAAACACTGAAGCTTTCTTT.